These 26 T cell receptor beta chains originate from one sample sequenced in a study of blood T cell repertoires in COVID-19. Only in-frame clones appear in the TCRdb table, and some are missing; sequencing was by immunoSEQ multiplex PCR. The sample lists around 230,000 clones; roughly 80% were seen once. Source material: peripheral blood. These receptors were taken from a woman of 80 years or more with acute or convalescent COVID-19.

V and J are TRBV19 and TRBJ2-2; D may be TRBD1 (5 bases). CDR1 and CDR2 from the germline V gene are LNHDA and SQIVND (reference sequence). V lost 6 bases and J lost 6, with 11 bases in between. The CDR3 is 13 amino acids. The CDR3 loop reads CASRFQGSGELFF. The CDR3 DNA reads as TGTGCCAGTAGGTTCCAGGGATCCGGGGAGCTGTTTTTT.

The rearrangement joins TRBV5-1 to TRBJ2-5; TRBD2 agrees at 10 bases. Germline CDR1 SGHRS, CDR2 YFSETQ. Trimming removed 4 bases from V and 5 bases from J; junction bases left unmatched: 14. This CDR3 has 17 residues. CDR3 amino acids: CASSPRKSGGALETQYF. In DNA, the CDR3 is TGCGCCAGCAGCCCGAGGAAGAGCGGGGGGGCGTTGGAGACCCAGTACTTC.

This sequence joins TRBV19 and TRBJ2-4; the D gene is possibly TRBD2 (5 bases). Germline V gives CDR1 LNHDA, CDR2 SQIVND (reference sequence). There are 14 residues in the CDR3. V was shortened by 4 bases and J by 3 bases, with 10 bases between the two germline ends. The CDR3 region has the DNA TGTGCCAGTAGTAACAGCGGAGGCAAAAACATTCAGTACTTC. Translation gives CASSNSGGKNIQYF.

V gene TRBV24-1 combines with J gene TRBJ2-3, with TRBD2 matching over 11 bases. The V and J ends lost 9 bases and 0 bases, in that order; junction bases with no gene match: 1. The CDR3 length is 14 residues. The germline V gene encodes CDR1 KGHDR and CDR2 SFDVKD. The CDR3 loop is CATRTSGSTDTQYF. The CDR3, as DNA: TGTGCCACCCGGACTAGCGGGAGCACAGATACGCAGTATTTT.

J is TRBJ2-2 and V is TRBV19, with TRBD1 matching 8 bases. J lost 5 bases, V lost 6 bases, and 8 bases had no gene match. CDR1 LNHDA and CDR2 SQIVND come from the germline V gene (reference sequence). The CDR3 extends over 15 amino acids. The CDR3 nucleotides are TGTGCCAGTAGGCCACAGGGGGTAAAAACCGGGGAGCTGTTTTTT. This sequence encodes CASRPQGVKTGELFF.

The genes are TRBV5-4 and TRBJ2-5; 9 positions match TRBD1. CDR3 length: 15 residues. Per germline, CDR1 SGHNT and CDR2 YYREEE (reference sequence). With V trimmed by 2 bases and J by 5 bases, 7 bases remained unmatched. CDR3 protein: CASSFKQGARETQYF. The CDR3 DNA is TGTGCCAGCAGCTTTAAACAGGGGGCTCGGGAGACCCAGTACTTC.

The J gene is TRBJ1-6, the V gene TRBV3-1 (or the pseudogene TRBV3-2), with 11 bases lining up with TRBD1. The V segment lost 5 bases and the J segment 11 bases; nucleotides outside the gene matches: 11. CDR1 is LGHDT, CDR2 YNNKEL, per germline (reference sequence). The CDR3 is made up of 16 amino acids. The CDR3 here is CASSLLPGQGEAPLHF. Here the CDR3 DNA reads TGTGCCAGCAGCTTACTCCCGGGACAGGGGGAGGCACCCCTCCACTTT.

In nucleotides, the CDR3 is TGTGCCAGCAGCCAAGCGGACAGGGGGACCTACGAGCAGTACTTC. Its translation: CASSQADRGTYEQYF. This chain connects TRBV21-1 to TRBJ2-7; the table's D gene call, TRBD1, was not cross checked with the DNA. TRBV21-1 is a documented pseudogene. This CDR3 region has 15 residues.

The rearrangement joins TRBV10-1 to TRBJ2-7; 10 bases map to TRBD2. The V gene's germline CDR1 is WNHNN and CDR2 SYGVQD (reference sequence). The CDR3 runs to 15 residues. The V segment lost 3 bases and the J segment 6 bases; nucleotides outside the gene matches: 8. This CDR3 is CASSDALAGESEQYF. The CDR3 DNA reads as TGCGCCAGCAGTGACGCTCTAGCGGGAGAGAGCGAGCAGTACTTC.

This chain joins TRBV12-3 or TRBV12-4 and TRBJ1-1; D ambiguous. This CDR3 has 12 amino acids. V dropped 3 bases and J dropped 5 bases, with 7 bases sitting between them. CDR3 sequence reads: CASSFVYTEAFF. The CDR3 DNA follows: TGTGCCAGCAGTTTTGTGTATACTGAAGCTTTCTTT.

The rearrangement links TRBV5-1 to TRBJ1-2; 10 bases match TRBD1. This CDR3 contains 13 residues. V trimming: 4 bases; J trimming: 6 bases; junction bases outside the gene matches: 3. Germline V lookup: CDR1 SGHRS, CDR2 YFSETQ. CDR3 DNA: TGCGCCAGCAGCGCCGGGACAGGGGATGGCTACACCTTC. Amino acid sequence: CASSAGTGDGYTF.

The CDR3 DNA follows: TGTGCCAGCGAGACCCTCGGAGACGGAGTGTACTTC. Translation: CASETLGDGVYF. The gene calls are TRBV28 and TRBJ2-4; D is undetermined. The V gene lost 8 bases and the J gene lost 15 bases, with 20 bases spanning the gap. The CDR3 length is 12 residues. From germline, CDR1 is MDHEN and CDR2 SYDVKM.

This clone was seen only once. V usage is TRBV28 and J usage is TRBJ2-5; 9 nucleotides match TRBD2. Germline V gives CDR1 MDHEN, CDR2 SYDVKM. This CDR3 has 16 amino acids. The V gene end was trimmed by 1 base and the J gene end by 4 bases; junction bases not matched to a gene: 7. CDR3 DNA sequence: TGTGCCAGCAGTTTATTTAGCGGGAGTCCCACAGAGACCCAGTACTTC. Its protein product is CASSLFSGSPTETQYF.

The chain uses TRBV5-1 and TRBJ2-2; TRBD1 agrees at 10 bases. Looked up from germline, CDR1 is SGHRS and CDR2 is YFSETQ. The CDR3 extends over 17 amino acids. V trimming: 5 bases; J trimming: 6 bases; junction bases outside the gene matches: 13. CDR3 coding DNA: TGCGCCAGCAGACGTGGACAGGGGGGTCAAAGTGCCGGGGAGCTGTTTTTT. Translating it yields CASRRGQGGQSAGELFF.

The rearrangement joins TRBV27 to TRBJ1-1, with TRBD1 identical over 8 bases. This CDR3 region has 15 residues. With 5 bases clipped from V and 5 bases from J, the junction kept 10 bases outside the gene matches. In germline, CDR1 is MNHEY, CDR2 SMNVEV (reference sequence). Here the CDR3 reads CASSPPRTGWTEAFF. CDR3 bases: TGTGCCAGCAGTCCGCCCAGGACAGGGTGGACTGAAGCTTTCTTT.

This rearrangement joins TRBV30 to TRBJ2-3; weak D call: TRBD2 (7 bases). Per the germline V gene, CDR1 is GTSNPN and CDR2 is SVGIG (reference sequence). This CDR3 is built from 13 residues. Trimming took off 1 base at V and 5 bases at J, with 10 bases between the two ends. The chain's CDR3 is CAWSGGGGDTQYF. CDR3 bases: TGTGCCTGGAGTGGAGGGGGGGGAGATACGCAGTATTTT.

V is TRBV28 and J is TRBJ1-1; D is unclear. The CDR3 has 14 residues. Germline CDR1 and CDR2: MDHEN and SYDVKM. Trimming took off 6 bases at V and 4 bases at J, with 15 bases between the two ends. The CDR3 spells CASRRLGRSTEAFF. In DNA form, the CDR3 reads TGTGCCAGCAGGCGACTTGGGAGAAGCACTGAAGCTTTCTTT.

This clone was detected only once. CDR3 sequence reads: CASSVSQMETQYF. CDR3 sequence (DNA): TGTGCCAGCAGCGTCTCACAGATGGAGACCCAGTACTTC. The chain has TRBV9 and TRBJ2-5; D call uncertain. This CDR3 contains 13 residues. V gave up 2 bases and J gave up 5 bases, with 10 bases separating them. The germline V gene has CDR1 SGDLS and CDR2 YYNGEE.

The gene calls are TRBV19 and TRBJ1-5, with D tentatively TRBD1 (5 bases). The CDR3 spans 16 residues. CDR1 LNHDA and CDR2 SQIVND come from the germline V gene (reference sequence). Trimming cost V 3 bases and J 0 bases, with 12 bases left between them. The CDR3 is CASSMPRVNSNQPQHF. CDR3 DNA sequence: TGTGCCAGTAGTATGCCCAGGGTTAATAGCAATCAGCCCCAGCATTTT.

The chain recombines TRBV29-1 with TRBJ2-5, with 8 bases fitting TRBD1. The CDR3 is 12 residues long. Germline values: CDR1 SQVTM, CDR2 ANQGSEA. Unmatched junction bases numbered 3, after V lost 4 bases and J lost 5 bases. The DNA for the CDR3 is TGCAGCGTTGGGACAGGGTTGGAGACCCAGTACTTC. Translated, it gives CSVGTGLETQYF.

This chain links TRBV19 with TRBJ2-3; weak D call: TRBD2 (5 bases). V was clipped by 4 bases and J by 2 bases, with 10 bases between them. CDR1 and CDR2 (germline): LNHDA, SQIVND (reference sequence). The CDR3 runs 14 residues. The CDR3 nucleotides are TGTGCCAGTAGTAGCAGCGGTCACACAGATACGCAGTATTTT. This translates into CASSSSGHTDTQYF.

CDR3 in amino acids: CASSHTHSGSSYNEQFF. CDR3 DNA: TGTGCCAGCAGCCATACCCATAGCGGGAGCTCCTACAATGAGCAGTTCTTC. This chain links TRBV3-1 (or the pseudogene TRBV3-2) with TRBJ2-1; TRBD2 matches 9 bases. The CDR3 contains 17 residues. V gave up 3 bases and J gave up 0 bases; unmatched junction bases: 6. Germline V CDR1 and CDR2: LGHDT, YNNKEL (reference sequence).

CDR3 nucleotides: TGTGCCAGCAGGTCTCCGGGACAGGGTAATATGGGCGAGCAGTACTTC. It translates to CASRSPGQGNMGEQYF. The rearrangement links TRBV7-2 to TRBJ2-7; 9 nucleotides agree with TRBD1. This CDR3 is built from 16 residues. CDR1 is SGHTA and CDR2 is FQGNSA in the germline V gene. Unmatched junction bases numbered 15, after V lost 6 bases and J lost 6 bases.

There are a few counts of this clone. The chain links TRBV5-1 to TRBJ1-6; 7 bases align to TRBD1. The germline V gene has CDR1 SGHRS and CDR2 YFSETQ. This CDR3 has 15 residues. Trimming took 4 bases from V and 9 from J; bases not matched to a gene: 10. In nucleotides, the CDR3 is TGCGCCAGCAGCCTGACAGGGAAAACTAGTTCACCCCTCCACTTT. This codes for CASSLTGKTSSPLHF.

This chain's CDR3 is CASSTSGTRSSEQYF. DNA for the CDR3: TGTGCCAGCAGCACTTCCGGGACTAGATCTTCCGAGCAGTACTTC. The rearrangement uses TRBV7-8 and TRBJ2-7; 8 nucleotides agree with TRBD2. The CDR3 is made up of 15 amino acids. CDR1 is SGHVS, CDR2 FQNEAQ, per germline. V trimming: 5 bases; J trimming: 6 bases; junction bases outside the gene matches: 12. The whole variable domain, filled in from reference TRBV7-8 and TRBJ2-7, reads GAGVSQSPRYKVAKRGQDVALRCDPISGHVSLFWYQQALGQGPEFLTYFQNEAQLDKSGLPSDRFFAERPEGSVSTLKIQRTQQEDSAVYLCASSTSGTRSSEQYFGPGTRLTVT.

The V call is TRBV9, the J call TRBJ1-4, with D uncertain. The ends were cut back, 3 bases at V and 7 bases at J, with 13 bases in the middle. The CDR3 has 14 amino acids. Germline V gives CDR1 SGDLS, CDR2 YYNGEE. This CDR3 is CASSGLEFGEKLFF. CDR3 in DNA: TGTGCCAGCAGCGGACTGGAGTTTGGTGAAAAACTGTTTTTT.